The 2 T cell receptor beta chains below were found in one sample sequenced in a study of regulatory T cells in long-lasting Graves disease. HTBI primers from iRepertoire and Arm-PCR of CDR3 regions yielded the TCR beta libraries. TCRdb reprocessed the multiplex PCR reads via MiXCR and lists one record per CDR3 protein. Of some 330,000 distinct CDR3 sequences listed, more than 20% were seen once; the top ten hold about 29%. Time point of the sample: persistent/refractory GD, antithyroid drugs over 5 years with positive TRAb. From PBMCs, RNA was extracted and then used to make the TCR library. The source was peripheral blood mononuclear cells (PBMCs), collected when the disease was refractory, from a patient treated with antithyroid drugs. These TCRs come from a woman aged 40 to 50 with Graves disease.

This chain uses TRBV11-2 with TRBJ2-1; 9 positions agree with TRBD2. Germline loops: CDR1 SGHAT, CDR2 FQNNGV. This CDR3 is built from 15 residues. V lost 5 bases to trimming and J lost 7 bases; unmatched junction nucleotides: 9. CDR3 amino acids: CASSPIHSGSNEQFF. CDR3 in DNA: TGTGCCAGCAGCCCCATCCATAGCGGGAGTAATGAGCAGTTCTTC.

In its sample, this clonotype was seen a few times. CDR3 DNA: TGTGCCAGCAGTGGGCAGGGGCAATACTCTGGAAACACCATATATTTT. This encodes CASSGQGQYSGNTIYF. This chain connects TRBV28 to TRBJ1-3, with D tentatively TRBD1 (6 bases). Germline values: CDR1 MDHEN, CDR2 SYDVKM. CDR3 length: 16 residues. V shed 5 bases and J shed 0 bases, with 14 bases lying between them. Supplemented by reference TRBV28 and TRBJ1-3, the full variable domain reads DVKVTQSSRYLVKRTGEKVFLECVQDMDHENMFWYRQDPGLGLRLIYFSYDVKMKEKGDIPEGYSVSREKKERFSLILESASTNQTSMYLCASSGQGQYSGNTIYFGEGSWLTVV.